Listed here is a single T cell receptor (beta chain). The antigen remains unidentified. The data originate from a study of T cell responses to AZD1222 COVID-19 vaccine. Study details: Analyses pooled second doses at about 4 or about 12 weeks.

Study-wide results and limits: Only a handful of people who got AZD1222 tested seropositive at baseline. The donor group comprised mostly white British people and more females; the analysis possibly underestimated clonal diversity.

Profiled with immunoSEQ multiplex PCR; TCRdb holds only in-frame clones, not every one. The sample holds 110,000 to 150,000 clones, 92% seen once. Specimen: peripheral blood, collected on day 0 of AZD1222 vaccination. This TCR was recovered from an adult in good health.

CDR3: CASSPSGGGNYGYTF. For the CDR3, the DNA is TGTGCCAGCTCACCGTCAGGCGGAGGGAACTATGGCTACACCTTC. The gene calls are TRBV18 and TRBJ1-2; D is uncertain. The ends were cut back, 3 bases at V and 2 bases at J, with 13 bases in the middle. Per the germline V gene, CDR1 is KGHSH and CDR2 is LQKENI. This CDR3 is 15 amino acids long.